These 9 T cell receptor beta chains came from one sample sequenced in a study of cytomegalovirus exposure and HLA in healthy donors. With 60 Vbeta and 13 Jbeta primers, the PCR was carried out. Libraries were prepared by immunoSEQ multiplex PCR; TCRdb keeps only in-frame clonotypes and omits some of them. The table records 80,000 to 95,000 clones, 84% of them present only once. Sequencing used PBMCs. The receptor source for this set is a woman aged 18-29 years in good health and CMV-seropositive.

This chain joins TRBV13 and TRBJ1-2, with 9 bases that match TRBD1. Germline-derived CDR1 and CDR2 are PRHDT and FYEKMQ (reference sequence). The CDR3 is 15 residues long. The V gene end was trimmed by 5 bases and the J gene end by 3 bases; junction bases not matched to a gene: 7. CDR3 in amino acids: CASSRTGVMDYGYTF. CDR3 coding DNA: TGTGCCAGCAGCCGGACAGGGGTTATGGACTATGGCTACACCTTC.

This clone was counted once. This chain joins TRBV27 and TRBJ1-5; D is perhaps TRBD1 (6 bases). Between the trimmed V and J ends, which lost 5 bases and 2 bases, there was a span of 16 bases. Germline V lookup: CDR1 MNHEY, CDR2 SMNVEV (reference sequence). There are 16 residues in the CDR3. DNA of the CDR3: TGTGCCAGCAGTCTAGGGACCAGGGGTGGCAATCAGCCCCAGCATTTT. Protein sequence: CASSLGTRGGNQPQHF.

The chain joins TRBV28 to TRBJ2-1; 12 bases align to TRBD2. V dropped 6 bases and J dropped 4; count of bases not matched to a gene: 1. Germline V gene sequence: CDR1 MDHEN, CDR2 SYDVKM. The CDR3 is 14 amino acids. CDR3 amino acids: CASRGTSGYNEQFF. The DNA for the CDR3 is TGTGCCAGCAGGGGGACTAGCGGGTACAATGAGCAGTTCTTC.

V gene TRBV6-5 combines with J gene TRBJ2-5; 8 positions agree with TRBD1. The CDR3 extends over 13 amino acids. Germline values: CDR1 MNHEY, CDR2 SVGAGI. Trimming took 8 bases from V and 5 from J; bases not matched to a gene: 7. CDR3 nucleotide sequence: TGTGCCAGCCTCAGGGGGCGCGGGGAGACCCAGTACTTC. Residues: CASLRGRGETQYF.

V gene TRBV29-1 combines with J gene TRBJ2-5, with D perhaps TRBD2 (5 bases). The tail of the sequence fits TRBJ2-7 better, so the J call may be wrong. The CDR3 is 13 amino acids. Germline lookup yields CDR1 SQVTM and CDR2 ANQGSEA. As DNA, the CDR3 is TGCAGCGTTGTGGAGGCTAACTCCTACGAGCAGTACTTC. This gives the protein CSVVEANSYEQYF.

This clone appeared once. The J gene is TRBJ2-5, the V gene TRBV19, with 8 positions matching TRBD1. V trimming: 8 bases; J trimming: 3 bases; junction bases outside the gene matches: 11. Germline V CDR1 and CDR2: LNHDA, SQIVND (reference sequence). The CDR3 sequence is 15 residues long. The CDR3 coding sequence is TGTGCCAGTTCCAGGGGGCGAGGGGGGAAAGAGACCCAGTACTTC. It specifies CASSRGRGGKETQYF.

The chain combines TRBV16 with TRBJ2-2, with D unresolved. Germline CDR1 and CDR2: KGHSY and FQNENV. Trimming cost V 4 bases and J 6 bases, with 9 bases left between them. This CDR3 comprises 13 residues. In nucleotides, the CDR3 is TGTGCCAGCAGCCCCGACATGCCCGGGGAGCTGTTTTTT. Translating it yields CASSPDMPGELFF.

CDR3 sequence reads: CASSVAVSANIQYF. The CDR3 DNA follows: TGTGCCAGCAGCGTAGCGGTCAGCGCAAACATTCAGTACTTC. V gene TRBV9 combines with J gene TRBJ2-4; D unresolved. The CDR3 has 14 amino acids. Looked up from germline, CDR1 is SGDLS and CDR2 is YYNGEE. Between the trimmed V and J ends, which lost 0 bases and 6 bases, there was a span of 10 bases.

This chain joins TRBV5-1 and TRBJ2-5, with TRBD1 identical over 9 bases. V trimming: 5 bases; J trimming: 4 bases; junction bases outside the gene matches: 3. Per the germline V gene, CDR1 is SGHRS and CDR2 is YFSETQ. The CDR3 loop spans 13 amino acids. This CDR3 is CASRTGGSETQYF. In DNA, the CDR3 is TGCGCCAGCAGGACAGGGGGGTCAGAGACCCAGTACTTC.